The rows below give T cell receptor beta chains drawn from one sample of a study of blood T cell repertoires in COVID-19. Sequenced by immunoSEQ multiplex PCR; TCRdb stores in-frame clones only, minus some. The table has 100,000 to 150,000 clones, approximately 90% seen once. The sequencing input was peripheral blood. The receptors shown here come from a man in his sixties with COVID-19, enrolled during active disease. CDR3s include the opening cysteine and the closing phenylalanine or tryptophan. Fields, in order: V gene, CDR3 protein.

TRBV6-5	CASSYSTGFYEQYF
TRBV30	CAWSGGQGHEQYF
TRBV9	CASSVTGQGYEQYF
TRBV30	CAWSVRGNTEAFF
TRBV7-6	CASSGIAGGLQETQYF
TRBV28	CASSFLSNYGYTF
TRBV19	CASSSVGGETQYF
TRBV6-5	CASSHSGNTIYF
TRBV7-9	CASSADFGNQPQHF
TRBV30	CAWRREETQYF